Only a few counts were recorded for the clone carrying this T cell receptor (beta chain). These data belong to a study of blood T cell repertoires in COVID-19. Overall study context: Specimens from acute and convalescent COVID-19 originated in the United States, Italy and Spain. Sample material is recorded as cDNA or gDNA derived from T cells, B-cell-depleted T cells, or PBMCs.

In the source study's methods: From reference gene primer amplification, estimates of nucleated cell counts were derived. Sequencing used immunoSEQ multiplex PCR; TCRdb keeps in-frame clones, though not all of them. V and J calls and clone size are as listed in that table; D and trimming were resolved from the DNA. In the table there are 200,000 or so clones, 80% to 85% of which are singletons. J was trimmed by 7 bases and V by 0 bases; bases with no gene match: 9. The length of the CDR3 is 16 residues. CDR1 and CDR2 from the germline V gene are SGHRS and YFSETQ. This receptor was identified in a woman aged 25 to 45 with acute or convalescent COVID-19. Material: peripheral blood. The rearrangement uses TRBV5-1 and TRBJ1-4; 7 bases align to TRBD1. The CDR3 is CASSLAMRGQSEKLFF. In DNA, the CDR3 is TGCGCCAGCAGCTTGGCCATGAGGGGGCAGTCTGAAAAACTGTTTTTT.